This T cell receptor (beta chain) was captured in a study of OX40 agonist ivuxolimab in advanced cancers. Study background: There were three patients with partial responses, one having hepatocellular carcinoma and two cutaneous melanoma.

On this clone: Its antigen is as yet unknown.

Enrollment shut out patients with autoimmune disease history or systemic immunosuppression. The study's findings and limits: Expanded peripheral T cell antigen specificity was not determined. Both CD4+ and CD8+ T cell populations in blood had undergone clonal expansion by week 6 at 0.1 to 3.0 mg/kg.

Repertoires were generated with immunoSEQ multiplex PCR, while TCRdb's copy carries only in-frame clones and drops some. The sample lists about 19,000 clones; 90% were seen once. From germline, CDR1 is LNHDA and CDR2 SQIVND (reference sequence). The length of the CDR3 is 15 residues. V was shortened by 6 bases and J by 0 bases, with 13 bases between the two germline ends. This clonotype was sampled from an adult with an advanced solid tumor such as melanoma, head and neck, liver or kidney cancer. The genes are TRBV19 and TRBJ2-3; D unresolved. The sample in question was CD4+ or CD8+ T cells sorted from blood, obtained in a trial of the OX40 agonist ivuxolimab. The CDR3 sequence is CASSFSGWSTDTQYF. The DNA for the CDR3 is TGTGCCAGTAGCTTCTCCGGGTGGAGCACAGATACGCAGTATTTT.